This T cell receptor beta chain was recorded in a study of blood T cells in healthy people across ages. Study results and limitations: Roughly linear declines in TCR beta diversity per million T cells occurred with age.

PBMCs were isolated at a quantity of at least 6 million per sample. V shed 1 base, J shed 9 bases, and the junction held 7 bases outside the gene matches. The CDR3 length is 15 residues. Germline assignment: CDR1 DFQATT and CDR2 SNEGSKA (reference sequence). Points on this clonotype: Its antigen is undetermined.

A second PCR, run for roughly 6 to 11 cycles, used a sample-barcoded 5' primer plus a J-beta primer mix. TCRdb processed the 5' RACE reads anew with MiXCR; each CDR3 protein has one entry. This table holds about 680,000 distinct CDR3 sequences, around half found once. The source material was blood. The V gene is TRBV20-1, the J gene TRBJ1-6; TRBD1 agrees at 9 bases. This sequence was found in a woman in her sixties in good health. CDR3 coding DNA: TGCAGTGCTAGAGGAACCGGGACAGGGAGTTCACCCCTCCACTTT. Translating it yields CSARGTGTGSSPLHF.